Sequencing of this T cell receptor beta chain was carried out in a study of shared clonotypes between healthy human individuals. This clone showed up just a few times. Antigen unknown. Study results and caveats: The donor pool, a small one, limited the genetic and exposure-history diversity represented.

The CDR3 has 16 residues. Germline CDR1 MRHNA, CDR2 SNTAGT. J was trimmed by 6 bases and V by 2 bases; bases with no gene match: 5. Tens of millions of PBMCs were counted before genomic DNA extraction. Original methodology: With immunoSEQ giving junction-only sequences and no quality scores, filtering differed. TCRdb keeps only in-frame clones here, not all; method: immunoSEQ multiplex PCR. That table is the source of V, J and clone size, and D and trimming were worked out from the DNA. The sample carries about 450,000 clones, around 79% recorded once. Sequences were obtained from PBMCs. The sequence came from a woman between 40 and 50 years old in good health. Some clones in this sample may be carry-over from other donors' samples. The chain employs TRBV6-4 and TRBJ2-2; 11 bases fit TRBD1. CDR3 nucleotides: TGTGCCAGCAGTGACGGGCCGGGACAGGGGGCCGGGGAGCTGTTTTTT. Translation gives CASSDGPGQGAGELFF.